The T cell receptor beta chain under discussion was sequenced for a study of shared clonotypes between healthy human individuals. CDR3 size: 13 residues. V was trimmed by 5 bases and J by 7 bases, leaving 9 bases between them. Germline CDR1 is MDHEN and CDR2 is SYDVKM. This clone was detected once. The assay used deep level. Per the authors' pipeline: ImmunoSEQ output lacked quality scores and full-length reads, limiting matched filtering. Generated by immunoSEQ multiplex PCR, the TCRdb table keeps only in-frame clones and is missing some. V, J and clone size derive from that table, while D and trimming were established from the DNA sequence. The sample lists 2 million to 2.5 million clones; approximately 93% were seen once.

Sequenced sample: naive CD4+ T cells from PBMCs. Specified subset: CD45RA+ positively selected. The J gene is TRBJ1-6, the V gene TRBV28; D is unclear. This receptor was obtained from a man between 18 and 29 years old in good health. Some clones in this sample may be carry-over from other donors' samples. This chain's CDR3 is CASSPSHNSPLHF. CDR3 DNA sequence: TGTGCCAGCAGTCCCTCTCACAATTCACCCCTCCACTTT. The whole variable domain, filled in from reference TRBV28 and TRBJ1-6, reads DVKVTQSSRYLVKRTGEKVFLECVQDMDHENMFWYRQDPGLGLRLIYFSYDVKMKEKGDIPEGYSVSREKKERFSLILESASTNQTSMYLCASSPSHNSPLHFGNGTRLTVT.